This TCR beta chain was identified in a study of Graves' ophthalmopathy and Graves' hyperthyroidism. Study observations and caveats: Appearing in blood as well were most expanded thyroid clonotypes above 0.001 frequency.

The length of the CDR3 is 16 residues. CDR1 SNHLY and CDR2 FYNNEI come from the germline V gene. Concerning this clonotype: Its antigen is still unknown. A read error may produce the germline difference seen at one junction end.

RNA transcripts yielded amplified TCR beta CDR3 regions. First-round RT-PCR employed HTBI primers, with a second-round multiplex PCR after it. TCRdb passed the multiplex PCR reads through MiXCR, listing each CDR3 protein once. The table has over 650,000 distinct CDR3 sequences, about 38% seen once. The sequence was obtained from an adult man with Graves' ophthalmopathy. The V call is TRBV2, the J call TRBJ2-6; a possible D gene is TRBD1 (6 bases). The sequenced sample consisted of peripheral blood. CDR3: CAISESDRSGANVPTF. Here the CDR3 DNA reads TGTGCCATCAGTGAATCAGACAGGTCCGGGGCCAACGTCCCGACTTTC.